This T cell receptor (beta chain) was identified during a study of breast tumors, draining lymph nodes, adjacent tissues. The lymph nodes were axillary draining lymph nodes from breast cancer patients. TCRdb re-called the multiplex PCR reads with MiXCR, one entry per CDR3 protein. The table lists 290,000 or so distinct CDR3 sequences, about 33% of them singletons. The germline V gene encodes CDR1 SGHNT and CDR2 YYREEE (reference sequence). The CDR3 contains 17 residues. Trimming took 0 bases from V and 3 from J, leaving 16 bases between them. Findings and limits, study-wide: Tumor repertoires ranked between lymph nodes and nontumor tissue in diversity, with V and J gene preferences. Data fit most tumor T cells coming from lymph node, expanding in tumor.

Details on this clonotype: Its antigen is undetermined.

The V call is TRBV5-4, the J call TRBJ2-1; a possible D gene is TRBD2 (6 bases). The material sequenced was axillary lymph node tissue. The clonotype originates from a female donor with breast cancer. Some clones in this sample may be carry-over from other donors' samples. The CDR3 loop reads CASSLVASASVYNEQFF. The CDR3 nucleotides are TGTGCCAGCAGCTTGGTAGCTAGCGCTAGCGTCTACAATGAGCAGTTCTTC.